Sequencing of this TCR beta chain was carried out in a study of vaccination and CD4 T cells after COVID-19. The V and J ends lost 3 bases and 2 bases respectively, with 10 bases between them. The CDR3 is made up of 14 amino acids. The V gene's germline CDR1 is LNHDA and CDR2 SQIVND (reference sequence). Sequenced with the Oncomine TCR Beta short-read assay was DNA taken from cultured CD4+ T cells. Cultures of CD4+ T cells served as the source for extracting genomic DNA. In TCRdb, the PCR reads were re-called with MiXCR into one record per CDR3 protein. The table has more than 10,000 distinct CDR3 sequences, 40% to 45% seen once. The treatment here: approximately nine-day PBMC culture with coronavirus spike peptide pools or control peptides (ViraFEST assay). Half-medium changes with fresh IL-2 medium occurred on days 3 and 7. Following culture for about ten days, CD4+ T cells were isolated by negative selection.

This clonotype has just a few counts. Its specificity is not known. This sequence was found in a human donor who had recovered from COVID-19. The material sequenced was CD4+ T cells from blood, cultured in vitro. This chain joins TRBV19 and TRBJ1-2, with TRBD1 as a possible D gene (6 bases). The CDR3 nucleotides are TGTGCCAGTAGTATTGGGGGCGCGAACTATGGCTACACCTTC. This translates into CASSIGGANYGYTF.